The present TCR beta chain was sequenced within a study of blood T cell repertoires in COVID-19. Remarks on this clone: Germline and junction disagree at one end, which may indicate a read error.

Method: immunoSEQ multiplex PCR; TCRdb's copy keeps in-frame clones and lacks some. The repertoire consists of 200,000 to 300,000 clones, with about 87% occurring once and the leading ten covering about 3.1%. The sequence came from a woman aged 40 to 50 who had been exposed to COVID-19. The source material was PBMCs or T cells enriched from blood (not recorded which).

CDR3 bases: TGTGCCAGCAGCCAAGCGGGGGTGAATTCACCTCTCCACTTT. It codes for CASSQAGVNSPLHF. The genes are TRBV14 and TRBJ1-6, with D possibly TRBD1 on 5 matching bases. CDR1 and CDR2 (germline): SGHDN, FVKESK. The CDR3 has 14 amino acids.